This entry is about one T cell receptor beta chain. The J segment lost 1 base and the V segment lost 6 bases, leaving 12 bases of the junction unmatched. The CDR3 has 17 amino acids. CDR1 and CDR2 from the germline V gene are MNHEY and SVGEGT. The data belong to a study of blood T cell repertoires in COVID-19. Whole-study context: Both acute and convalescent COVID-19 samples were obtained from the United States, Italy and Spain. T cells, B-cell-depleted T cells, or PBMCs supplied cDNA or gDNA.

Under the authors' procedure: Using reference gene primer amplification, nucleated cell counts were estimated. Profiling relied on immunoSEQ multiplex PCR, and the TCRdb table lists in-frame clones only, not all of them. V and J calls and clone size are given by that table; D and trimming were obtained from the DNA. Seen here are some 250,000 clones, around 82% observed once, and the top ten hold 3.1%. This chain links TRBV6-2 or TRBV6-3 with TRBJ1-1; TRBD1 matches 9 bases. The sequenced material came from peripheral blood. This sequence originates from a woman younger than 35 with acute or convalescent COVID-19. CDR3 in DNA: TGTGCCAGCAGCCGATCGGACAGGGGTGGTAGGAACACTGAAGCTTTCTTT. This sequence encodes CASSRSDRGGRNTEAFF.